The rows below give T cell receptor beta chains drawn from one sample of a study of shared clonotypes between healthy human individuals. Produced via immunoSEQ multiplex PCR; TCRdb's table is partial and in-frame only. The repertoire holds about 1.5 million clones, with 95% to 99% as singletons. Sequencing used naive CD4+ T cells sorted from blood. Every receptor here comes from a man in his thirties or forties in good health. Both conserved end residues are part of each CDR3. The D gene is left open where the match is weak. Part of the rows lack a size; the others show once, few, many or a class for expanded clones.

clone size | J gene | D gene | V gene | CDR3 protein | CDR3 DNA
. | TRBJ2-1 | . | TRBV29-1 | CSVEDRTGIYNEQFF | TGCAGCGTTGAAGATCGAACCGGGATCTACAATGAGCAGTTCTTC
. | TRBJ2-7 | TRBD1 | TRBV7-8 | CASSLSGTGEQYF | TGTGCCAGCAGCTTAAGTGGGACAGGGGAGCAGTACTTC
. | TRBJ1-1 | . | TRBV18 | CASSPLEVLMNTEAFF | TGTGCCAGCTCACCACTCGAGGTTCTCATGAACACTGAAGCTTTCTTT
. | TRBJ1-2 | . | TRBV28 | CASSLSPGTNLRGYTF | TGTGCCAGCAGCCTATCTCCCGGGACTAACCTAAGGGGCTACACCTTC
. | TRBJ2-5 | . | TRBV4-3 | CASSQGLKETQYF | TGCGCCAGCAGCCAAGGTCTAAAAGAGACCCAGTACTTC
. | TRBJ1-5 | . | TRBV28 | CASSGGISLLPQHF | TGTGCCAGCAGTGGAGGGATATCACTCCTGCCCCAGCATTTT
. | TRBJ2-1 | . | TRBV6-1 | CASSEGLIGAWFF | TGTGCCAGCAGTGAAGGTTTGATAGGCGCATGGTTCTTC
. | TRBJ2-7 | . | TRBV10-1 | CASNDRTGGPVYYEQYF | TGCGCCAGCAACGATAGGACCGGAGGGCCTGTATACTACGAGCAGTACTTC
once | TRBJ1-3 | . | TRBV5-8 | CASFMLLPLSGNTIYF | TGTGCCAGCTTTATGCTACTCCCCTTATCTGGAAACACCATATATTTT
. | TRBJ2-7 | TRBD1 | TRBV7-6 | CASSPMRGPPYEQYF | TGTGCCAGCAGCCCCATGAGGGGGCCCCCCTACGAGCAGTACTTC
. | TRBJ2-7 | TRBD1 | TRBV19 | CASSPGQGGHEQYF | TGTGCCAGTAGTCCGGGACAGGGTGGCCACGAGCAGTACTTC
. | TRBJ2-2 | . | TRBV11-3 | CASSLGLITGELFF | TGTGCCAGCAGCTTAGGACTGATAACCGGGGAGCTGTTTTTT
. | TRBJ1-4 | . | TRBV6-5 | CASTRIGVNEKLFF | TGTGCCAGCACCCGAATAGGAGTAAATGAAAAACTGTTTTTT
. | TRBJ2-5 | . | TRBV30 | CAWRNRAAQETQYF | TGTGCCTGGAGAAACAGGGCGGCACAAGAGACCCAGTACTTC
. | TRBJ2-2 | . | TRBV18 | CASSPVDKTGELFF | TGTGCCAGCTCACCTGTGGACAAGACCGGGGAGCTGTTTTTT
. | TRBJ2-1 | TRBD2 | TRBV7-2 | CASRAPGLAGGEQFF | TGTGCCAGCAGAGCTCCGGGACTAGCGGGTGGTGAGCAGTTCTTC
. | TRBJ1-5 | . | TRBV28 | CASTNGGLRNQPQHF | TGTGCCAGCACCAACGGGGGGCTGCGCAATCAGCCCCAGCATTTT
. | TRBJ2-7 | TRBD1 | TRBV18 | CASSGQGYEQYF | TGTGCCAGCTCGGGACAGGGATACGAGCAGTACTTC
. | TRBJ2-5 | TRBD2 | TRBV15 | CATSRGLAKETQYF | TGTGCCACCAGCAGGGGACTAGCAAAAGAGACCCAGTACTTC
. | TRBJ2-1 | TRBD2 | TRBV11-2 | CASSLRLAGAYDEQFF | TGTGCCAGCAGCTTAAGGCTAGCGGGAGCTTACGATGAGCAGTTCTTC
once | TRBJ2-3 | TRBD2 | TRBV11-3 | CASSLGRGTDTQYF | TGTGCCAGCAGCTTAGGGCGGGGGACAGATACGCAGTATTTT
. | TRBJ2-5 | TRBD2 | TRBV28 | CASKLSGSEGTQYF | TGTGCCAGCAAACTAAGCGGGAGTGAAGGGACCCAGTACTTC
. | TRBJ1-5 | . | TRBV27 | CASTQFYDSNQPQHF | TGTGCCAGCACTCAGTTCTATGATAGCAATCAGCCCCAGCATTTT
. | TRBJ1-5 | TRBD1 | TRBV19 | CASSIDGTGALNQPQHF | TGTGCCAGTAGTATAGATGGGACAGGGGCGTTAAATCAGCCCCAGCATTTT
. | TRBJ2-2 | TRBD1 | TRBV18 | CASSPMGQDPGELFF | TGTGCCAGCTCTCCTATGGGACAGGACCCCGGGGAGCTGTTTTTT
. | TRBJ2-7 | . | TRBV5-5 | CASSPSTGNYEQYF | TGTGCCAGCAGTCCGTCCACAGGGAACTACGAGCAGTACTTC
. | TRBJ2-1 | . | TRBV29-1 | CSVAGPSYNEQFF | TGCAGCGTTGCGGGCCCCTCCTACAATGAGCAGTTCTTC
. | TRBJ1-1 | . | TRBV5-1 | CASTMIGVTEAFF | TGCGCCAGCACCATGATAGGGGTCACTGAAGCTTTCTTT
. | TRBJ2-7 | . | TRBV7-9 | CASQRGVGVGYEQYF | TGTGCCAGCCAAAGGGGGGTAGGTGTCGGCTACGAGCAGTACTTC
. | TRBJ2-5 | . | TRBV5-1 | CASSLWAIPETQYF | TGCGCCAGCAGCTTGTGGGCTATCCCAGAGACCCAGTACTTC
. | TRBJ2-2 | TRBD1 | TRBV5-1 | CASTNRGVRTPWHTGELFF | TGCGCCAGCACGAACAGGGGCGTCAGGACCCCCTGGCACACCGGGGAGCTGTTTTTT
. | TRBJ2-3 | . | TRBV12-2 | CASRLGEGVSSTDTQYF | TGTGCAAGTCGCTTAGGGGAGGGTGTTTCAAGCACAGATACGCAGTATTTT
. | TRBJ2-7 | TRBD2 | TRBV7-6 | CASSLATSGGTGEQYF | TGTGCCAGCAGCTTAGCCACTAGCGGTGGGACGGGCGAGCAGTACTTC
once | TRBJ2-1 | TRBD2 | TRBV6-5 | CASESGSSYNEQFF | TGTGCCAGTGAGAGCGGGAGCTCCTACAATGAGCAGTTCTTC
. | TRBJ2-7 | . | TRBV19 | CASSMMAGYEQYF | TGTGCCAGTAGTATGATGGCGGGCTACGAGCAGTACTTC
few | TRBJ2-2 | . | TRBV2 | CASSGNTGELFF | TGTGCCAGCAGCGGAAACACCGGGGAGCTGTTTTTT
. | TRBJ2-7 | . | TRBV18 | CASSTKEGFYEQYF | TGTGCCAGCTCAACCAAGGAGGGTTTCTACGAGCAGTACTTC
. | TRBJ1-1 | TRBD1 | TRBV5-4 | CASKRDSGNTEAFF | TGTGCCAGCAAAAGGGACAGCGGGAACACTGAAGCTTTCTTT
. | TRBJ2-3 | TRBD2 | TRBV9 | CASSATSGASTDTQYF | TGTGCCAGCAGCGCGACTAGCGGAGCTAGCACAGATACGCAGTATTTT
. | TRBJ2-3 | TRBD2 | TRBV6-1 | CASSDPLAGVWTDTQYF | TGTGCCAGCAGTGACCCACTAGCGGGAGTATGGACAGATACGCAGTATTTT
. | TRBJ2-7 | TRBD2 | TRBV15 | CATSSESSGRGYEQYF | TGTGCCACCAGCAGTGAATCGTCCGGGAGGGGCTACGAGCAGTACTTC
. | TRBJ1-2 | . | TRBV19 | CASSQGSRGKLYGYTF | TGTGCCAGTAGCCAAGGGTCCAGGGGCAAATTGTATGGCTACACCTTC
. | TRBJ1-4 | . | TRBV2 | CASSEGQGGEKLFF | TGTGCCAGCAGTGAGGGGCAGGGTGGAGAAAAACTGTTTTTT
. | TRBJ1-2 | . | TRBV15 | CATSTGRDYGYTF | TGTGCCACCAGCACGGGCAGGGACTATGGCTACACCTTC
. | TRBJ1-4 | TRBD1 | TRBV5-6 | CASSPWTGANEKLFF | TGTGCCAGCAGCCCTTGGACAGGAGCTAATGAAAAACTGTTTTTT
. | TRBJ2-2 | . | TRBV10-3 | CAISVSRELFF | TGTGCCATCAGTGTTTCCCGGGAGCTGTTTTTT
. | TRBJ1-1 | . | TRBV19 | CASRRAVIMNTEAFF | TGTGCCAGTAGGAGGGCCGTCATTATGAACACTGAAGCTTTCTTT
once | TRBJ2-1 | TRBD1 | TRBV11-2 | CASTRDSRYNEQFF | TGTGCCAGCACACGGGACAGCAGGTACAATGAGCAGTTCTTC
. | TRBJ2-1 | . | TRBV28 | CATRRSSSYNEQFF | TGTGCCACTAGGAGGTCAAGCTCCTACAATGAGCAGTTCTTC
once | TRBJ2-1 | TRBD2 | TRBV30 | CAWRFGGGRAYNEQFF | TGTGCCTGGAGGTTTGGGGGCGGGAGGGCCTACAATGAGCAGTTCTTC
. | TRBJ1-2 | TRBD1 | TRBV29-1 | CSVAHGTENGYTF | TGCAGCGTCGCACATGGGACAGAGAATGGCTACACCTTC